Shown below are 26 T cell receptor beta chains from a single sample sequenced in a study of CD8+ T cells in alopecia areata (dated 2018 in TCRdb). Receptor amplification or capture employed the immunoSEQ multiplex PCR assay. To provide template for TCR sequencing, every sample had RNA extracted and reverse transcribed into cDNA. Not all clones reach the TCRdb copy of this immuneACCESS table, which keeps in-frame sequences only. Checked studies attribute under half of the gap to unresolved V genes and leave the rest unexplained. The sample includes a few hundred thousand clones, with roughly 60% observed a single time. Clones ranked in the top ten supply about 0.93% of the sample. The treatment or condition label corresponds to: oral pan-JAK inhibitor, 5-10 mg twice daily. Sequences were derived from CD4+ T cells sorted from blood, sampled at approximately week 52, from a patient treated with tofacitinib. Receptors were obtained from a human donor with alopecia areata.

CDR3 amino acids: CSVDYMGLGLAYNEQFF. The CDR3 nucleotides read TGCAGCGTTGACTATATGGGTTTGGGACTAGCGTATAATGAGCAGTTCTTC. This rearrangement joins TRBV29-1 to TRBJ2-1; 10 bases are a match to TRBD2. Per germline, CDR1 SQVTM and CDR2 ANQGSEA. The CDR3 length is 17 residues. J was trimmed by 7 bases and V by 3 bases; bases with no gene match: 15.

The V gene is TRBV10-1, the J gene TRBJ1-2; the match to TRBD1 covers 9 bases. The CDR3 is 14 amino acids. V trimming: 0 bases; J trimming: 7 bases; junction bases outside the gene matches: 3. Germline values: CDR1 WNHNN, CDR2 SYGVQD (reference sequence). CDR3 region: CASSESRDRVGYTF. DNA for the CDR3: TGCGCCAGCAGTGAGTCTCGGGACAGGGTTGGCTACACCTTC.

V usage is TRBV11-2 and J usage is TRBJ1-2; 7 bases fit TRBD1. The V segment lost 5 bases and the J segment 7 bases; nucleotides outside the gene matches: 4. This CDR3 has 12 amino acids. Germline-derived CDR1 and CDR2 are SGHAT and FQNNGV. For the CDR3, the DNA is TGTGCCAGCAGCCTGACAGGGACTGGCTACACCTTC. This sequence encodes CASSLTGTGYTF.

For this clone: A read error may produce the germline difference seen at one junction end. The V call is TRBV9, the J call TRBJ1-2, with D possibly matching TRBD1 (5 bases). CDR3 length: 14 amino acids. CDR1 and CDR2 (germline): SGDLS, YYNGEE. CDR3 sequence: CASNVHGWDYGYTF. The DNA of the CDR3 is TGTGCCAGCAACGTACATGGATGGGACTACGGCTACACCTTC.

This clone was seen a few times. The V gene is TRBV5-4, the J gene TRBJ2-4; maybe TRBD1 (5 bases). The length of the CDR3 is 14 residues. Germline V lookup: CDR1 SGHNT, CDR2 YYREEE (reference sequence). Trimming removed 3 bases at V and 7 bases at J, with 14 bases between. CDR3 in amino acids: CASSWRSKGNIQYF. The CDR3 DNA is TGTGCCAGCAGCTGGCGGTCCAAGGGGAACATTCAGTACTTC.

The V gene is TRBV6-1, the J gene TRBJ2-3; no clear D gene. The length of the CDR3 is 15 residues. Trimming left V 4 bases short and J 2 bases short, with 13 bases between. CDR1 and CDR2 from the germline V gene are MNHNS and SASEGT. The CDR3 DNA reads as TGTGCCAGCAGTGGAACTCTCGAGCCCACAGATACGCAGTATTTT. Its translation: CASSGTLEPTDTQYF.

This clone was detected a few times. This chain links TRBV4-3 with TRBJ2-1, with unresolved D. Trimming pared 1 base from V and 7 bases from J, leaving 5 bases between. Germline V gene lookup returns CDR1 LGHNA and CDR2 YSLEER. CDR3 size: 12 residues. The CDR3: CASSQGVNEQFF. The CDR3 DNA reads as TGCGCCAGCAGCCAAGGAGTAAATGAGCAGTTCTTC.

This clone was detected a few times. This chain joins TRBV7-2 and TRBJ2-7; D gene uncertain. V was shortened by 2 bases and J by 4 bases, with 15 bases between the two germline ends. The CDR3 has 15 amino acids. The germline V gene encodes CDR1 SGHTA and CDR2 FQGNSA. This CDR3 reads CASSLNGQVGYEQYF. CDR3 DNA: TGTGCCAGCAGCTTAAATGGGCAGGTTGGGTACGAGCAGTACTTC. Full variable domain (rest looked up from reference TRBV7-2 and TRBJ2-7): GAGVSQSPSNKVTEKGKDVELRCDPISGHTALYWYRQSLGQGLEFLIYFQGNSAPDKSGLPSDRFSAERTGGSVSTLTIQRTQQEDSAVYLCASSLNGQVGYEQYFGPGTRLTVT.

The sample holds a few counts of this clone. The chain couples TRBV7-2 to TRBJ2-1, with 7 bases fitting TRBD1. The CDR3 consists of 15 residues. Losses at the gene ends were 1 base for V and 5 bases for J; bases not matched to a gene: 5. CDR1 SGHTA and CDR2 FQGNSA come from the germline V gene. The CDR3 protein is CASSLVTGNHNEQFF. In DNA form, the CDR3 reads TGTGCCAGCAGCTTAGTGACAGGGAACCACAATGAGCAGTTCTTC. Full variable domain (outside the CDR3, taken from reference TRBV7-2 and TRBJ2-1): GAGVSQSPSNKVTEKGKDVELRCDPISGHTALYWYRQSLGQGLEFLIYFQGNSAPDKSGLPSDRFSAERTGGSVSTLTIQRTQQEDSAVYLCASSLVTGNHNEQFFGPGTRLTVL.

This chain connects TRBV18 to TRBJ2-1; no reliable D call. The length of the CDR3 is 12 residues. In germline, CDR1 is KGHSH, CDR2 LQKENI. The V end lost 7 bases, the J end lost 6 bases, and 10 bases lay between the germline ends. CDR3 nucleotide sequence: TGTGCCAGCTACAGCCGGGCCAATGAGCAGTTCTTC. Amino acids: CASYSRANEQFF.

Regarding this clone: Other DNA sequences in the sample encode the same CDR3. The V call is TRBV7-9, the J call TRBJ2-2, with D perhaps matching TRBD1 (5 bases). The CDR3 contains 14 residues. Germline V gene lookup returns CDR1 SEHNR and CDR2 FQNEAQ (reference sequence). V was pared by 2 bases and J by 2 bases, with 6 bases between. CDR3 sequence (DNA): TGTGCCAGCAGCTTACAGGGAAACACCGGGGAGCTGTTTTTT. Protein: CASSLQGNTGELFF.

This clone has just a few counts. Different DNA sequences within this sample yield the same CDR3. The CDR3 coding sequence is TGCGCCAGCAGCTTGGGTCGGGACAATGAGCAGTTCTTC. It specifies CASSLGRDNEQFF. The chain carries TRBV5-1 and TRBJ2-1, with no clear D. Trimming removed 0 bases at V and 5 bases at J, with 6 bases between. The CDR3 covers 13 residues. From germline, CDR1 is SGHRS and CDR2 YFSETQ. Using reference TRBV5-1 and TRBJ2-1 for the parts outside the CDR3, the full variable domain is KAGVTQTPRYLIKTRGQQVTLSCSPISGHRSVSWYQQTPGQGLQFLFEYFSETQRNKGNFPGRFSGRQFSNSRSEMNVSTLELGDSALYLCASSLGRDNEQFFGPGTRLTVL.

The chain joins TRBV5-1 to TRBJ2-2; TRBD2 agrees at 15 bases. The germline V gene has CDR1 SGHRS and CDR2 YFSETQ. J lost 6 bases, V lost 4 bases, and 10 bases had no gene match. CDR3 length equals 18 residues. CDR3 in DNA: TGCGCCAGCAGCCACCCCGGGACTAGCGGGGGGAGCGCCGGGGAGCTGTTTTTT. Its protein is CASSHPGTSGGSAGELFF.

The gene calls are TRBV7-2 and TRBJ2-4, with D unclear. CDR1 and CDR2 (germline): SGHTA, FQGNSA. This CDR3 is built from 14 residues. The V end lost 3 bases, the J end lost 2 bases, and 8 bases lay between the germline ends. The CDR3 sequence: CASSFYGTKNIQYF. The CDR3, as DNA: TGTGCCAGCAGCTTCTACGGAACCAAAAACATTCAGTACTTC.

The CDR3 is CASSQGLPGGETQYF. In DNA form, the CDR3 reads TGTGCCAGCAGCCAAGGACTACCCGGGGGAGAGACCCAGTACTTC. The chain joins TRBV4-2 to TRBJ2-5; D is possibly TRBD2 (6 bases). Germline V CDR1 and CDR2: LGHNA, YNFKEQ. CDR3 length: 15 amino acids. Trimming shortened V by 1 base and J by 4 bases, and 13 bases separated the two germline ends.

CDR3 sequence: CASSSGGYEQYF. The CDR3 DNA follows: TGTGCCAGCAGTTCCGGCGGCTACGAGCAGTACTTC. This chain uses TRBV27 with TRBJ2-7; D is uncertain. This CDR3 contains 12 residues. Trimming took off 4 bases at V and 3 bases at J, with 7 bases between the two ends. CDR1 is MNHEY, CDR2 SMNVEV, per germline (reference sequence).

The chain employs TRBV18 and TRBJ1-1; tentatively, D is TRBD1 (5 bases). Per the germline V gene, CDR1 is KGHSH and CDR2 is LQKENI. The V and J ends lost 2 bases and 0 bases respectively, with 7 bases between them. The CDR3 has 14 amino acids. Written as DNA, the CDR3 is TGTGCCAGCTCACCATCAGGGATGAACACTGAAGCTTTCTTT. Translating gives CASSPSGMNTEAFF.

On this clone: Other DNA sequences of this sample code for an identical CDR3. The genes are TRBV29-1 and TRBJ1-5; tentatively, D is TRBD1 (5 bases). V lost 6 bases to trimming and J lost 4 bases, with 13 bases between them. Germline lookup yields CDR1 SQVTM and CDR2 ANQGSEA. The CDR3 consists of 13 residues. The CDR3 reads CSVRDGGNQPQHF. The CDR3 coding sequence is TGCAGCGTCAGGGATGGCGGAAATCAGCCCCAGCATTTT. The variable domain in full, with the rest retrieved from reference TRBV29-1 and TRBJ1-5, is SAVISQKPSRDICQRGTSLTIQCQVDSQVTMMFWYRQQPGQSLTLIATANQGSEATYESGFVIDKFPISRPNLTFSTLTVSNMSPEDSSIYLCSVRDGGNQPQHFGDGTRLSIL.

This clone was recorded once. The V call is TRBV11-1, the J call TRBJ2-1; D is possibly TRBD1 (6 bases). The ends were cut back, 4 bases at V and 0 bases at J, with 10 bases in the middle. The CDR3 loop spans 15 amino acids. The germline gives CDR1 SGHAT, CDR2 FQDESV (reference sequence). The CDR3 protein is CASSSRGSSYNEQFF. CDR3 bases: TGTGCCAGCAGCTCCAGGGGAAGCTCCTACAATGAGCAGTTCTTC.

This clone turned up a few times. Other DNA sequences in this sample translate to the same CDR3. The chain uses TRBV7-2 and TRBJ2-5; D unclear. V shed 2 bases and J shed 2 bases, with 6 bases lying between them. Germline assignment: CDR1 SGHTA and CDR2 FQGNSA. This CDR3 contains 13 residues. For the CDR3, the DNA is TGTGCCAGCAGCTTAAACAGACAAGAGACCCAGTACTTC. Translation gives CASSLNRQETQYF. Full variable domain (remainder filled in from reference TRBV7-2 and TRBJ2-5): GAGVSQSPSNKVTEKGKDVELRCDPISGHTALYWYRQSLGQGLEFLIYFQGNSAPDKSGLPSDRFSAERTGGSVSTLTIQRTQQEDSAVYLCASSLNRQETQYFGPGTRLLVL.

The genes are TRBV29-1 and TRBJ2-7; D possibly corresponds to TRBD2 (6 bases). The CDR3 sequence is 14 residues long. Per the germline V gene, CDR1 is SQVTM and CDR2 is ANQGSEA. V dropped 4 bases and J dropped 2 bases, with 15 bases sitting between them. In DNA, the CDR3 is TGCAGCGTTGCCCCGCGAGCGGGTACCTACGAGCAGTACTTC. Protein sequence: CSVAPRAGTYEQYF.

The rearrangement joins TRBV5-6 to TRBJ1-2; D call uncertain. With 4 bases removed from V and 4 bases from J, the gap between germline ends came to 11 bases. The CDR3 spans 13 residues. The germline CDR1 and CDR2 sequences are SGHDT and YYEEEE. CDR3 loop: CASSPKTRYGYTF. The CDR3 DNA sequence: TGTGCCAGCAGCCCGAAGACACGCTATGGCTACACCTTC. The full variable domain, with the rest looked up from reference TRBV5-6 and TRBJ1-2, is DAGVTQSPTHLIKTRGQQVTLRCSPKSGHDTVSWYQQALGQGPQFIFQYYEEEERQRGNFPDRFSGHQFPNYSSELNVNALLLGDSALYLCASSPKTRYGYTFGSGTRLTVV.

This chain uses TRBV2 with TRBJ2-7, with D unclear. In germline, CDR1 is SNHLY, CDR2 FYNNEI. V was trimmed by 3 bases and J by 10 bases, leaving 10 bases between them. This CDR3 has 11 amino acids. The CDR3 DNA reads TGTGCCAGCAGTGACCTGGACCGACAGTACTTC. Amino acid sequence: CASSDLDRQYF.

This rearrangement joins TRBV30 to TRBJ2-2; 8 nucleotides agree with TRBD1. After removal of 1 base from V and 6 bases from J, the junction contained 7 bases not matched to a gene. The CDR3 length is 15 residues. The germline CDR1 and CDR2 sequences are GTSNPN and SVGIG (reference sequence). For the CDR3, the DNA is TGTGCCTGGAGTGACCAGACAGGGGCCTCCGGGGAGCTGTTTTTT. It specifies CAWSDQTGASGELFF.

V usage is TRBV4-3 and J usage is TRBJ2-1, with 8 bases fitting TRBD2. Germline V gene data show CDR1 as LGHNA and CDR2 as YSLEER. The V gene end was trimmed by 1 base and the J gene end by 6 bases; junction bases not matched to a gene: 2. This CDR3 region has 14 residues. Here the CDR3 DNA reads TGCGCCAGCAGCCAAGCGGGGGGGTTCAATGAGCAGTTCTTC. Amino acid sequence: CASSQAGGFNEQFF.

This clone was detected only a few times. The chain carries TRBV30 and TRBJ1-1, with 8 bases identical to TRBD1. The junction had 4 bases not matched to a gene; V was cut back by 0 bases and J by 4 bases. Germline CDR1 is GTSNPN and CDR2 is SVGIG (reference sequence). The CDR3 is made up of 14 amino acids. The CDR3 nucleotides are TGTGCCTGGAGTGTACTACAGGGGGGCACTGAAGCTTTCTTT. It is translated as CAWSVLQGGTEAFF.